This TCR beta chain was found in a study of T cell repertoires in cytomegalovirus infection. Looking at the study overall: Alongside well-studied HLA-B-restricted CMV epitopes, recently identified HLA-C-restricted CMV epitopes were also used. Public signatures in TCR beta pointed to CMV infection and matching HLA type.

The CDR3 is made up of 14 amino acids. The V gene's germline CDR1 is MNHEY and CDR2 SMNVEV (reference sequence). J was trimmed by 3 bases and V by 2 bases; bases with no gene match: 4. About this clonotype: The antigen remains undetermined.

One entry per CDR3 protein, called by TCRdb with MiXCR from the reads. This sample has more than 250,000 distinct CDR3 sequences, with 20% to 25% found just once. Findings and caveats of the study: Public TCR beta family frequency separated CMV-and-HLA carriers, including in an independent cohort. CMV-specific HLA-C-restricted TCR beta clonotypes dominated the ex vivo response.

The material sequenced was cultured PBMCs, taken from culture after CMV antigen stimulation. This TCR came from a human donor in good health (CMV status not recorded). Some clones in this sample may be carry-over from other donors' samples. V gene TRBV27 combines with J gene TRBJ2-7; 7 bases align to TRBD2. The DNA for the CDR3 is TGTGCCAGCAGTTTAAAAGGGGAGGGCTACGAGCAGTACTTC. It is translated as CASSLKGEGYEQYF.